This is a list of T cell receptor beta chains from one sample in a study of T-cell reconstitution after alpha-beta-depleted transplantation in children. TCRdb processed the PCR reads anew with MiXCR; each CDR3 protein has one entry. The sample records about 500,000 distinct CDR3 sequences, about 31% being singletons. The sample was PBMCs from the stem cell graft donor, taken from the stem cell graft. Receptors were obtained from a human donor who donated a stem cell graft to a child with aplastic anemia. Both conserved end residues are part of each CDR3. The D gene is left open where the match is weak. Clone size is not always given. Where it is, it says once, few, many or a class for expanded clones.

V	J	D	size	DNA	CDR3
TRBV20-1	TRBJ1-1	TRBD1	NA	TGCAGTGCTAGAGATGGGGACAGCGGGGCTTTCTTT	CSARDGDSGAFF
TRBV5-1	TRBJ2-5	NA	NA	TGCGCCAGCAGCTTGTGGTTCCAAGAGACCCAGTACTTC	CASSLWFQETQYF
TRBV20-1	TRBJ2-1	TRBD2	NA	TGCAGTGCTAGTGACGGACTAGCGGGAGGTAGAGATGAGCAGTTCTTC	CSASDGLAGGRDEQFF
TRBV5-1	TRBJ2-1	NA	few	TGCGCCAGCAGCTTGGCCGGGATCAATGAGCAGTTCTTC	CASSLAGINEQFF
TRBV9	TRBJ2-3	TRBD2	NA	TGTGCCAGCAGCGCAGCACTAGCGGGTTCCACAGATACGCAGTATTTT	CASSAALAGSTDTQYF
TRBV5-1	TRBJ2-5	NA	NA	TGCGCCAGCACCTTCACAGACAGATTCCAAGAGACCCAGTACTTC	CASTFTDRFQETQYF
TRBV18	TRBJ1-2	NA	NA	TGTGCCAGCTCACCAAACTCCGAGGGCTACACCTTC	CASSPNSEGYTF
TRBV6-2/TRBV6-3	TRBJ2-1	NA	few	TGTGCCAGCAGTGGACAGCGAAGCTCCTACAATGAGCAGTTCTTC	CASSGQRSSYNEQFF
TRBV12-3/TRBV12-4	TRBJ2-7	TRBD1	few	TGTGCCAGCAGCGGGACAGGGCGAACCTACGAGCAGTACTTC	CASSGTGRTYEQYF
TRBV6-5	TRBJ1-1	NA	few	TGTGCCAGCAGAGGTGAAACGCACTCTGAAGCTTTCTTT	CASRGETHSEAFF
TRBV2	TRBJ2-4	NA	few	TGTGCCAGCAGTGTGAGCCAGGGTGATGCCAAAAACATTCAGTACTTC	CASSVSQGDAKNIQYF
TRBV20-1	TRBJ1-1	NA	NA	TGCAGTGCTCTCGAGCTACTTTTCACTGAAGCTTTCTTT	CSALELLFTEAFF
TRBV4-3	TRBJ2-1	TRBD1	NA	TGCGCCAGCAGCCAAGAGGACAGGACCTACAATGAGCAGTTCTTC	CASSQEDRTYNEQFF
TRBV19	TRBJ1-1	NA	NA	TGTGCCAGTAGTCCCCCTCGTATGAACACTGAAGCTTTCTTT	CASSPPRMNTEAFF
TRBV18	TRBJ1-2	TRBD1	NA	TGTGCCAGCTCAGCGACAGGGGCCGAGCGGGGCTACACCTTC	CASSATGAERGYTF
TRBV29-1	TRBJ2-7	TRBD2	NA	TGCAGCGTCTACGGACTAGCGGGAGGGCCCTACGAGCAGTACTTC	CSVYGLAGGPYEQYF
TRBV18	TRBJ1-6	TRBD1	once	TGTGCCAGCTCACCACTGAATATAGGACAGGGGAGATCACCCCTCCACTTT	CASSPLNIGQGRSPLHF